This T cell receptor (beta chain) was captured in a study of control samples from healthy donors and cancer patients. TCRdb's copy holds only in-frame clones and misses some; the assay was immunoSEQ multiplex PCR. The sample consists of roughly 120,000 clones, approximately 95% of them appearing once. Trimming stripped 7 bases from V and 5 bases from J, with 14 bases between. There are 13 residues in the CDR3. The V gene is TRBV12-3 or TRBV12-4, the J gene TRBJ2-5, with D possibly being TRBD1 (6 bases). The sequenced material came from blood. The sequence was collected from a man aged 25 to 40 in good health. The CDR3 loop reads CASMLGGSETQYF. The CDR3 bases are TGTGCCAGCATGTTAGGGGGATCTGAGACCCAGTACTTC.